This entry lists 30 T cell receptor beta chains sequenced from one sample in a study of human T cells and chemical hapten exposure. MiXCR was run by TCRdb on the RACE reads, yielding one entry per CDR3 protein. The sample includes about 270,000 distinct CDR3 sequences, roughly 7.7% seen only once; the top ten take more than 0.95%. As to time point: pre-sensitization, week 0. Described treatment: therapeutic diphenylcyclopropenone sensitization with weekly scalp DPC. This specimen was whole blood, taken in connection with sensitization to the hapten diphenylcyclopropenone (DPC). Source of these receptors: a man aged 18 to 29 with alopecia areata. Some clones in this sample may be carry-over from other donors' samples.

This sequence joins TRBV24-1 and TRBJ2-1, with TRBD1 identical over 11 bases. V shed 4 bases, J shed 7 bases, and the junction held 5 bases outside the gene matches. Germline V gene lookup returns CDR1 KGHDR and CDR2 SFDVKD. The CDR3 has 15 residues. CDR3 region: CATSETGQGVNEQFF. For the CDR3, the DNA is TGTGCCACCAGTGAGACGGGACAGGGGGTAAATGAGCAGTTCTTC.

This clonotype was counted only a few times. The V and J genes are TRBV5-1 and TRBJ2-2; 8 bases line up with TRBD2. Germline V gene lookup returns CDR1 SGHRS and CDR2 YFSETQ. The CDR3 sequence is 15 residues long. The V gene end was trimmed by 5 bases and the J gene end by 2 bases; junction bases not matched to a gene: 5. Here the CDR3 reads CASRLAGINTGELFF. CDR3 in DNA: TGCGCCAGCAGATTAGCGGGGATAAACACCGGGGAGCTGTTTTTT.

The sample holds a few counts of this clonotype. The chain employs TRBV6-2 or TRBV6-3 and TRBJ1-5; 7 positions agree with TRBD1. The junction had 6 bases not matched to a gene; V was cut back by 6 bases and J by 1 base. The CDR3 is 15 residues long. The germline V gene encodes CDR1 MNHEY and CDR2 SVGEGT. The CDR3 nucleotides read TGTGCCAGCAGACCGACAGGGTTGAGCAATCAGCCCCAGCATTTT. It specifies CASRPTGLSNQPQHF.

The chain joins TRBV20-1 to TRBJ2-1; the match to TRBD2 covers 8 bases. The junction had 11 bases not matched to a gene; V was cut back by 3 bases and J by 7 bases. This CDR3 region has 15 residues. Per the germline V gene, CDR1 is DFQATT and CDR2 is SNEGSKA (reference sequence). This CDR3 reads CSASRGGPFGNEQFF. The CDR3 region has the DNA TGCAGTGCTAGTCGGGGGGGACCTTTCGGTAATGAGCAGTTCTTC.

This clonotype occurred a few times. The chain uses TRBV5-1 and TRBJ1-4; D is unresolved. Trimming left V 0 bases short and J 8 bases short, with 11 bases between. Looked up from germline, CDR1 is SGHRS and CDR2 is YFSETQ. The CDR3 sequence is 14 residues long. The DNA of the CDR3 is TGCGCCAGCAGCTTGGAGATGTTGGGGGAAAAACTGTTTTTT. Translating gives CASSLEMLGEKLFF.

This clonotype was detected a few times. The chain carries TRBV4-1 and TRBJ1-2; 9 bases agree with TRBD1. Trimming at V came to 6 bases and at J to 7 bases, leaving 3 bases not matched to a gene. The CDR3 sequence is 12 residues long. Germline CDR1 and CDR2: MGHRA and YSYEKL. The CDR3 DNA is TGCGCCAGCAGAACAGGGGGCGGTGGCTACACCTTC. This gives the protein CASRTGGGGYTF.

Concerning this clonotype itself: This may arise from a read error, as a much more abundant clone is one base away. The chain carries TRBV3-1 and TRBJ1-6, with 8 bases fitting TRBD1. The CDR3 is made up of 16 amino acids. Per the germline V gene, CDR1 is LGHDT and CDR2 is YNNKEL (reference sequence). Trimming at V came to 4 bases and at J to 3 bases, leaving 5 bases not matched to a gene. The CDR3 nucleotides are TGTGCCAGCAGCCTAGAAGACAGGGGCTATAATTCACCCCTCCACTTT. Translated: CASSLEDRGYNSPLHF.

This chain joins TRBV29-1 and TRBJ2-7, with D perhaps TRBD1 or TRBD2 (5 bases each). Trimming removed 4 bases from V and 1 base from J, with 11 bases in between. Germline loops: CDR1 SQVTM, CDR2 ANQGSEA. The CDR3 covers 13 residues. CDR3 sequence: CSVVGTVSYEQYF. The CDR3 DNA is TGCAGCGTTGTGGGGACGGTGTCCTACGAGCAGTACTTC.

This clonotype was detected a few times. This chain uses TRBV5-5 with TRBJ1-1, with 8 bases aligning to TRBD1. CDR1 is SGHKS, CDR2 YYEKEE, per germline (reference sequence). CDR3 length: 14 amino acids. J lost 4 bases, V lost 2 bases, and 4 bases had no gene match. Here the CDR3 reads CASSFEGTGTEAFF. The CDR3 DNA follows: TGTGCCAGCAGCTTTGAGGGGACAGGCACTGAAGCTTTCTTT.

This clonotype was observed at least ten times. This sequence joins TRBV5-6 and TRBJ1-5; D gene ambiguous. Germline V lookup: CDR1 SGHDT, CDR2 YYEEEE. The CDR3 is made up of 12 amino acids. The V end was cut by 0 bases, the J end by 7 bases, with 5 bases between. The CDR3 bases are TGTGCCAGCAGCTTGGTTGGCCAGCCCCAGCATTTT. Translated, it gives CASSLVGQPQHF.

V usage is TRBV15 and J usage is TRBJ2-7, with TRBD1 matching over 8 bases. V was clipped by 6 bases and J by 0 bases; unmatched bases: 7. From germline, CDR1 is LNHNV and CDR2 YYDKDF (reference sequence). The CDR3 is made up of 15 amino acids. In nucleotides, the CDR3 is TGTGCCACCAGAAAGAGGGGACAGGACTCCTACGAGCAGTACTTC. Translation: CATRKRGQDSYEQYF.

The chain uses TRBV9 and TRBJ1-4, with D unclear. CDR3 length: 15 amino acids. V was pared by 1 base and J by 4 bases, with 11 bases between. The V gene's germline CDR1 is SGDLS and CDR2 YYNGEE. In DNA form, the CDR3 reads TGTGCCAGCAGCGTATTGGGGAATCTTAATGAAAAACTGTTTTTT. This codes for CASSVLGNLNEKLFF.

This clonotype was detected a few times. The chain couples TRBV7-8 to TRBJ1-2; TRBD1 is a possible D gene (5 bases). Germline CDR1 and CDR2: SGHVS and FQNEAQ. V was shortened by 5 bases and J by 7 bases, with 17 bases between the two germline ends. This CDR3 has 14 amino acids. CDR3 amino acids: CASSPLQGVTGYTF. For the CDR3, the DNA is TGTGCCAGCAGCCCGCTGCAGGGAGTTACTGGCTACACCTTC.

The rearrangement uses TRBV5-1 and TRBJ2-7; D remains unclear. The V gene lost 4 bases and the J gene lost 0 bases, with 11 bases spanning the gap. This CDR3 is built from 14 residues. The germline V gene encodes CDR1 SGHRS and CDR2 YFSETQ. The CDR3 here is CASSLGPSSYEQYV. The CDR3 DNA follows: TGCGCCAGCAGCCTGGGTCCTTCCTCCTACGAGCAGTACGTC.

In regard to this clonotype: This clone may be a read error of a much larger clone one base away. The V and J genes are TRBV15 and TRBJ2-5, with a weak D call TRBD1 (5 bases). CDR3 length: 13 amino acids. Germline values: CDR1 LNHNV, CDR2 YYDKDF (reference sequence). This CDR3 reads CATGRASQETQYF. The CDR3 nucleotides read TGTGCCACCGGCAGGGCGAGCCAAGAGACCCAGTACTTC.

This clonotype showed up many times. The chain combines TRBV10-3 with TRBJ1-1, with 7 positions matching TRBD1. Germline CDR1 is ENHRY and CDR2 is SYGVKD. The V and J ends lost 4 bases and 5 bases, in that order; junction bases with no gene match: 4. CDR3 size: 13 residues. The CDR3: CAISGDSRTEAFF. The CDR3 DNA sequence: TGTGCCATCAGTGGGGACAGCAGAACTGAAGCTTTCTTT.

In its sample, this clonotype was seen a few times. V and J are TRBV28 and TRBJ2-3, with D maybe TRBD2 (6 bases). With 4 bases removed from V and 1 base from J, the gap between germline ends came to 12 bases. Germline CDR1 is MDHEN and CDR2 is SYDVKM. The CDR3 has 15 residues. The CDR3 sequence: CASSSRLVGTDTQYF. The CDR3 region has the DNA TGTGCCAGCAGTTCCAGACTAGTGGGCACAGATACGCAGTATTTT. The variable domain in full, with the rest retrieved from reference TRBV28 and TRBJ2-3, is DVKVTQSSRYLVKRTGEKVFLECVQDMDHENMFWYRQDPGLGLRLIYFSYDVKMKEKGDIPEGYSVSREKKERFSLILESASTNQTSMYLCASSSRLVGTDTQYFGPGTRLTVL.

The chain combines TRBV28 with TRBJ2-5; perhaps TRBD1 as D (5 bases). Germline CDR1 MDHEN, CDR2 SYDVKM. The CDR3 sequence is 13 residues long. V lost 6 bases, J lost 3 bases, and 11 bases lay in between. The CDR3 is CASSLLGEETQYF. Written as DNA, the CDR3 is TGTGCCAGCAGCTTGCTAGGGGAAGAGACCCAGTACTTC.

This clonotype was counted only a few times. Here the CDR3 reads CASSQKHGTGLFF. CDR3 bases: TGTGCCAGCAGCCAGAAACACGGGACAGGGCTGTTCTTC. The V call is TRBV3-1, the J call TRBJ2-1; 9 nucleotides match TRBD1. The length of the CDR3 is 13 residues. J gave up 15 bases and V 3 bases, and 9 bases lay outside the gene matches. CDR1 and CDR2 from the germline V gene are LGHDT and YNNKEL (reference sequence).

The chain couples TRBV4-1 to TRBJ2-1; 9 bases are a match to TRBD2. The CDR3 totals 17 residues. Germline V gene lookup returns CDR1 MGHRA and CDR2 YSYEKL. With 0 bases clipped from V and 4 bases from J, the junction kept 7 bases outside the gene matches. The CDR3 loop is CASSQDSGLARYNEQFF. The CDR3 DNA sequence: TGCGCCAGCAGCCAAGACTCCGGACTAGCGAGATACAATGAGCAGTTCTTC.

On this clonotype: One junction end does not reproduce the germline sequence, and a read error may be involved. The chain uses TRBV7-6 and TRBJ1-4, with TRBD1 matching over 8 bases. Germline V CDR1 and CDR2: SGHVS, FNYEAQ. This CDR3 contains 16 residues. The CDR3 spells CASSSGQGATNEKLSF. The CDR3 nucleotides are TGTGCCAGCAGCTCCGGACAGGGAGCAACTAATGAAAAACTGTCTTTT.

This clonotype occurred a few times. The rearrangement joins TRBV7-9 to TRBJ2-3; 7 bases match TRBD1. Germline V lookup: CDR1 SEHNR, CDR2 FQNEAQ (reference sequence). V was clipped by 2 bases and J by 5 bases; unmatched bases: 7. The CDR3 contains 15 residues. The CDR3, as DNA: TGTGCCAGCAGCTTATATGAGGGGGCGGAAGATACGCAGTATTTT. Translation gives CASSLYEGAEDTQYF. Complete variable domain (other parts from reference TRBV7-9 and TRBJ2-3): DTGVSQNPRHKITKRGQNVTFRCDPISEHNRLYWYRQTLGQGPEFLTYFQNEAQLEKSRLLSDRFSAERPKGSFSTLEIQRTEQGDSAMYLCASSLYEGAEDTQYFGPGTRLTVL.

This chain links TRBV2 with TRBJ2-7, with a possible D match to TRBD1 (5 bases). V lost 6 bases and J 6 bases, leaving 12 bases between the germline ends. There are 12 residues in the CDR3. Germline CDR1 SNHLY, CDR2 FYNNEI. DNA of the CDR3: TGTGCCAGCAGATCCAGGGCAGGCGAGCAGTACTTC. Amino acid sequence: CASRSRAGEQYF. Full variable domain (missing parts from reference TRBV2 and TRBJ2-7): EPEVTQTPSHQVTQMGQEVILRCVPISNHLYFYWYRQILGQKVEFLVSFYNNEISEKSEIFDDQFSVERPDGSNFTLKIRSTKLEDSAMYFCASRSRAGEQYFGPGTRLTVT.

This clonotype was observed a handful of times. The chain carries TRBV6-6 and TRBJ1-4, with D maybe TRBD1 (6 bases). Trimming shortened V by 7 bases and J by 0 bases, and 18 bases separated the two germline ends. The germline gives CDR1 MNHNY, CDR2 SVGAGI (reference sequence). The CDR3 is 17 amino acids. This chain's CDR3 is CASTPSGGEATNEKLFF. In nucleotides, the CDR3 is TGTGCCAGCACCCCGAGTGGGGGCGAGGCAACTAATGAAAAACTGTTTTTT.

This clonotype was recorded many times. At one boundary the junction diverges from the germline segment, which might be a read error. J is TRBJ1-2 and V is TRBV12-3 or TRBV12-4; D not resolved. The CDR3 extends over 13 amino acids. CDR3: CASSLGTNYGYTF. The CDR3 nucleotides are TGTGCCAGCAGCTTAGGGACTAACTATGGCTACACCTTC.

The chain links TRBV6-6 to TRBJ2-3; 7 bases line up with TRBD1. This CDR3 comprises 15 residues. The trim removed 6 bases at V and 4 bases at J, leaving 10 bases unmatched. Germline V gene sequence: CDR1 MNHNY, CDR2 SVGAGI (reference sequence). Written as DNA, the CDR3 is TGTGCCAGCAGAAAAGAGACAGGGCCCGCAGATACGCAGTATTTT. It yields the protein CASRKETGPADTQYF.

This clonotype has more than one count but fewer than ten. This sequence joins TRBV12-3 or TRBV12-4 and TRBJ2-1; D possibly corresponds to TRBD2 (5 bases). Trimming took off 8 bases at V and 7 bases at J, with 21 bases between the two ends. The CDR3 covers 15 residues. CDR3 DNA: TGTGCCAGCGCCCCAACTAGAAGTTCTTTAAATGAGCAGTTCTTC. Translating it yields CASAPTRSSLNEQFF.

This clonotype came up a few times. The chain recombines TRBV20-1 with TRBJ1-5; D is unclear. Germline V CDR1 and CDR2: DFQATT, SNEGSKA (reference sequence). The V and J ends lost 0 bases and 7 bases respectively, with 16 bases between them. The CDR3 length is 15 residues. CDR3 bases: TGCAGTGCTAGAGAAAGACCCCCGGCGGAGCAGCCCCAGCATTTT. As protein: CSARERPPAEQPQHF.

This clonotype was counted only a few times. The rearrangement uses TRBV18 and TRBJ1-6; D not resolved. The CDR3 consists of 17 residues. Looked up from germline, CDR1 is KGHSH and CDR2 is LQKENI. Trimming stripped 1 base from V and 0 bases from J, with 10 bases between. CDR3 amino acids: CASSPRRGSSYNSPLHF. The CDR3 DNA is TGTGCCAGCTCACCACGGCGAGGGAGCTCCTATAATTCACCCCTCCACTTT.

Ten or more counts support this clonotype. The CDR3 here is CASRRGGDTYEQYF. The CDR3 DNA reads as TGTGCCAGCAGGCGAGGGGGGGATACCTACGAGCAGTACTTC. V gene TRBV6-1 combines with J gene TRBJ2-7, with D possibly TRBD2 on 7 matching bases. Trimming stripped 6 bases from V and 2 bases from J, with 14 bases between. This CDR3 comprises 14 residues. The germline gives CDR1 MNHNS, CDR2 SASEGT.